The entry below gives a single T cell receptor beta chain sequence along with its context. TCRdb keeps only in-frame clones here, not all; method: immunoSEQ multiplex PCR. The sample has more than 7,000 clones, approximately 81% seen once. V shed 3 bases and J shed 7 bases, with 14 bases lying between them. This CDR3 comprises 14 residues. CDR1 SGDLS and CDR2 YYNGEE come from the germline V gene. The data belong to a study of tumor T cells in aggressive B-cell lymphoma. The clonotype comes from an adult with diffuse large B cell lymphoma. The chain is built from TRBV9 and TRBJ2-1; tentative D call: TRBD1 (5 bases). Sequencing was performed on tumor tissue. The DNA for the CDR3 is TGTGCCAGCAGCGCAGGGTATGGTAGGAATGAGCAGTTCTTC. It translates to CASSAGYGRNEQFF. The full variable domain, with the rest looked up from reference TRBV9 and TRBJ2-1, is DSGVTQTPKHLITATGQRVTLRCSPRSGDLSVYWYQQSLDQGLQFLIQYYNGEERAKGNILERFSAQQFPDLHSELNLSSLELGDSALYFCASSAGYGRNEQFFGPGTRLTVL.